This is a list of T cell receptor beta chains from one sample in a study of blood T cells in healthy people across ages. TCRdb recomputed calls from the 5' RACE reads with MiXCR, one row per CDR3 protein. This table has over 1.5 million distinct CDR3 sequences, 49% appearing once. Sample: blood. The receptors shown here come from a woman aged 35 to 49 in good health. CDR3s leave out the opening cysteine and the closing phenylalanine or tryptophan. D genes are given only for firm matches.

v_call,d_call,cdr3_aa
TRBV20-1,-,SAPGDSNQPQH
TRBV5-1,-,ASSLAARRNNEQF
TRBV20-1,-,SARGTLNYGYT
TRBV28,-,ASSLSGPSGANVLT
TRBV5-6,-,ASSLRRTGNNQPQH
TRBV3-1,-,ASSQGLVGETQY
TRBV12-3/TRBV12-4,-,ASSQETNQPQH
TRBV6-5,-,ASSPDPRDYNEQF
TRBV7-2,TRBD1,ASSPELGQGRDTQY
TRBV7-9,-,ASSLARDPGELF
TRBV6-2/TRBV6-3,-,ASSLGNREF
TRBV11-2,-,ACRVGVRADTQY
TRBV6-5,TRBD1,ASSPGQGWTQY
TRBV4-3,TRBD2,ASSQDLFPSGGFADTQY
TRBV6-1,-,ASSEAPPGRNGYT
TRBV28,-,ASTQDGAGDEQF
TRBV20-1,TRBD2,SARVRGGLDEQF
TRBV11-2,-,ASSLTPGGSAFVEAF
TRBV5-1,-,ASRMGPSEEDQY
TRBV20-1,-,SADGTDNEQF
TRBV6-5,TRBD2,ASSYGASGGDEQF
TRBV11-3,TRBD1,ASQGVTDTQY
TRBV12-5,TRBD2,ASGFKPEISGKSYEQY
TRBV28,-,ASSYRAQRETQY
TRBV6-5,-,ASSSGTFPYEQY
TRBV12-3/TRBV12-4,-,ASRSTIGGYT
TRBV2,TRBD2,ASRLVAGVLETQY
TRBV3-1,-,ASSHTSPPTGGRDIQY
TRBV11-3,-,ASSLRGSGTQY
TRBV5-5,-,ASSLVPGRATNEKLF
TRBV4-2,TRBD2,ASSPTYSGGTYEQY
TRBV20-1,TRBD2,SASTSGTTDTQY
TRBV10-3,TRBD2,AISGGRDHQETQY
TRBV20-1,-,SARDPIQGGNYGYT
TRBV7-6,-,ASSPGGDRYEQY
TRBV28,-,ASSLGTGQGFSYEQY
TRBV27,TRBD2,ASSSSGDSYNEQF
TRBV6-5,TRBD1,ASSPGQAKQY
TRBV6-5,-,ASSYEDRKLF
TRBV29-1,-,SVAQGPGEQY
TRBV12-3/TRBV12-4,TRBD1,ASSSRDRGVYGYT
TRBV6-2/TRBV6-3,-,ASRHRGSYNEQF
TRBV20-1,-,SARDLQVYEQY
TRBV12-3/TRBV12-4,-,ASSLGTPVIPDTQY
TRBV7-2,-,ASRPNGGVGGYT
TRBV4-3,-,ASSQDGFSDTQY
TRBV4-3,-,ASSQAPGVDEQY
TRBV4-3,TRBD1,ASSRGQGGRSF
TRBV28,TRBD2,ASRSSGGSTDTQY
TRBV7-2,-,ASSAGPTKTEAF